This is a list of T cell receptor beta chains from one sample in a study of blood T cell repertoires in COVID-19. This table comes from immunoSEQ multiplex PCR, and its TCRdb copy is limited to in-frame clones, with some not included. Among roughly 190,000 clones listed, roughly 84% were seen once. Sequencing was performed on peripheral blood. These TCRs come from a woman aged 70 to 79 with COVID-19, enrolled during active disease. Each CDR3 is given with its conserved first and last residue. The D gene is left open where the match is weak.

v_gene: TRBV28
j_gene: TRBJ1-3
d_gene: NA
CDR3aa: CASSPRRGSSGNTIYF

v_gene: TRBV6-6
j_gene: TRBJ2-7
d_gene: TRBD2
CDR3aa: CASSYSRTSGGEQYF

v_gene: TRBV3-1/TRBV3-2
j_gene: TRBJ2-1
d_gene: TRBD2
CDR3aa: CASRVGGGEQFF

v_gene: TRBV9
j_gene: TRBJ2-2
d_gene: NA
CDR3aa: CASNSLGNTGELFF

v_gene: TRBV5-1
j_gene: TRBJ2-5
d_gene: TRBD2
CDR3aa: CASSLLAVQETQYF

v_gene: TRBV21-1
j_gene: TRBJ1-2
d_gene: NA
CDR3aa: CASEDRGKGYTF

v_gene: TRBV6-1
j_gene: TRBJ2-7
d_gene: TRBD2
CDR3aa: CASSVGLAGGTPSYEQYF

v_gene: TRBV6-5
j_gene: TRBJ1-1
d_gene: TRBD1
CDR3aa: CASSIGRGRGTEAFF

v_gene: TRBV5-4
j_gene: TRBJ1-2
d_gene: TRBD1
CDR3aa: CASSFSRDSYGYTF

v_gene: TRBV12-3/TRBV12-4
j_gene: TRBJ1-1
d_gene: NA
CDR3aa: CASSRRATEAFF

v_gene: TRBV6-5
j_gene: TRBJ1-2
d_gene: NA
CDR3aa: CASSPNRHNYGYTF

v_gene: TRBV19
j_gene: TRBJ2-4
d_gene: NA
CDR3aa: CASTITGSEYIQYF

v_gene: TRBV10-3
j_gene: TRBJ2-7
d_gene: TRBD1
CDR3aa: CAISESGQTYEQYF

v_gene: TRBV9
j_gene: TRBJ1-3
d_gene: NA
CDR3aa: CASSLTGVAGNTIYF

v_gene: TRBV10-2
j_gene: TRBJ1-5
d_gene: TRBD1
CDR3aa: CASLQGAGQPQHF

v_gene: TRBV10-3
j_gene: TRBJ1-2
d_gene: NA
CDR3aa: CAISESTLYGYTF

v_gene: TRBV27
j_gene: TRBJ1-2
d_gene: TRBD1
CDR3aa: CASSFLTGGGYTF

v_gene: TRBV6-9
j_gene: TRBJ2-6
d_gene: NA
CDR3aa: CATTRGGGTGANVLTF

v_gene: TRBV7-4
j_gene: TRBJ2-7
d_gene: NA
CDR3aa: CASRELAGDYEQYF

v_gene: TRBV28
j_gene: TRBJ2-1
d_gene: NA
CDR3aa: CASSSTVWTHYNEQFF

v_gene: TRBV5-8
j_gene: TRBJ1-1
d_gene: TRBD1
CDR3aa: CASSFSTGGVEAFF

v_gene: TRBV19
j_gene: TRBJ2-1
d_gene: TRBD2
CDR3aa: CASSGGRAGEQFF

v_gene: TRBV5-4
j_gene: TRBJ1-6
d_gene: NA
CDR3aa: CASSFGGPPKRNNSPLHF

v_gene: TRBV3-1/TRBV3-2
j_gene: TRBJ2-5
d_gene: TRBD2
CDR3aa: CASSQDWRTSGGEETQYF

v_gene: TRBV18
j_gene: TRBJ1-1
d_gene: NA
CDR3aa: CASSPGLTGTEAFF

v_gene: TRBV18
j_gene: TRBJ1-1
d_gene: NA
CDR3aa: CASSPGLMGPTEAFF

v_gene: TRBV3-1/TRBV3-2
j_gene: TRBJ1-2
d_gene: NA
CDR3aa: CASSQDLGWAGENYGYTF

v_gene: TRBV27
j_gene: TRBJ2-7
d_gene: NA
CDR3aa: CASSFVGSSYEQYF

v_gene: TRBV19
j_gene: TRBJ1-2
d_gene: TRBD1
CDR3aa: CASSTQGASPGYGYTF

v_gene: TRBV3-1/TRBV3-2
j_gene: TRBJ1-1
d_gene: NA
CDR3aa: CASRTTAKIHSEAFF

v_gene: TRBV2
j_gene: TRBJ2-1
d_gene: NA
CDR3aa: CASSDNYNEQFF

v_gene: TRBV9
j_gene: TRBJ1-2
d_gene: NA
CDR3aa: CASSVAAGYGYTF

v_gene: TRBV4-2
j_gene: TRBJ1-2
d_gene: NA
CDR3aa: CASSQQGSNYGYTF

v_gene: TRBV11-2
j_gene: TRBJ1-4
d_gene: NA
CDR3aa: CASSLEFDARGLFF

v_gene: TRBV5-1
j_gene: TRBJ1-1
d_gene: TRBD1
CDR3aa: CASSLDNRGHAEAFF

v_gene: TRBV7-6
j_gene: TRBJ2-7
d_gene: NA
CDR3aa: CASSTLSGSYEQYF

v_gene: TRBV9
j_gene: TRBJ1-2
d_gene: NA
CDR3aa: CASSVGAGDGYTF

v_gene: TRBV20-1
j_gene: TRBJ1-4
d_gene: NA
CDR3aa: CSARDGEKLFF

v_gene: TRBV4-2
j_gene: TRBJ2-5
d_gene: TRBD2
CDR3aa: CASSQASGAETQYF

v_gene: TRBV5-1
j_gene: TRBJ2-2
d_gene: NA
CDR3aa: CASRRDTGELFF

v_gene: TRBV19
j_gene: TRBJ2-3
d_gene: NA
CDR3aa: CASSIVLLRGAPTQYF

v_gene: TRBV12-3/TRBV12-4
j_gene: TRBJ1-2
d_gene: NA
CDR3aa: CASSYGGRQGYTF

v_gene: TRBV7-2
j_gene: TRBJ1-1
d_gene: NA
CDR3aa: CASSFLSSTEAFF